This is a list of T cell receptor beta chains from one sample in a study of blood T cells in healthy people across ages. MiXCR, run by TCRdb on the 5' RACE reads, gives a single entry per CDR3 protein. The sample has 1.5 million to 2 million distinct CDR3 sequences; approximately 32% are singletons. The material sequenced was blood. Receptor source: a woman in her twenties or thirties in good health. Both conserved end residues are part of each CDR3. D genes are given only for firm matches. Part of the rows lack a size; the others show once, few, many or a class for expanded clones.

V gene	D gene	J gene	clone size	CDR3 protein	CDR3 DNA
TRBV25-1	-	TRBJ2-4	once	CASSESTIAKNIQYF	TGTGCCAGCAGTGAATCGACAATAGCCAAAAACATTCAGTACTTC
TRBV4-2	-	TRBJ2-6	few	CASSQASLSGANVLTF	TGTGCCAGCAGCCAAGCTTCACTCTCTGGGGCCAACGTCCTGACTTTC
TRBV6-5	TRBD2	TRBJ2-1	-	CATSGRLYNEQFF	TGTGCCACGAGCGGGAGACTCTACAATGAGCAGTTCTTC
TRBV6-5	-	TRBJ2-7	many	CASSHRDPGTDEQYF	TGTGCCAGCAGTCACCGGGACCCCGGTACCGACGAGCAGTACTTC
TRBV20-1	-	TRBJ2-3	-	CSATPLGGLVTDTQYF	TGCAGTGCTACCCCCTTGGGCGGGCTAGTCACAGATACGCAGTATTTT
TRBV7-3	-	TRBJ1-4	once	CASSKEGKKLFF	TGTGCCAGCAGCAAAGAGGGAAAAAAACTGTTTTTT
TRBV12-3/TRBV12-4	-	TRBJ1-5	-	CASSQIDRENQPQHF	TGTGCCAGCAGCCAAATCGACAGAGAAAATCAGCCCCAGCATTTT
TRBV20-1	TRBD2	TRBJ2-1	few	CSARRPGASGSYEQFF	TGTAGTGCTAGGCGGCCTGGGGCTAGCGGGAGTTATGAGCAGTTCTTC
TRBV20-1	-	TRBJ2-3	few	CSARRPSRTDTQYF	TGCAGTGCTAGAAGACCATCCCGGACAGATACGCAGTATTTT
TRBV20-1	TRBD1	TRBJ1-2	-	CSANQDRSGYTF	TGCAGTGCTAATCAGGACAGGTCGGGCTACACCTTC
TRBV20-1	TRBD2	TRBJ2-1	few	CSDQLAGGYNEQFF	TGCAGTGATCAACTAGCGGGAGGGTACAATGAGCAGTTCTTC
TRBV9	-	TRBJ2-1	-	CASSVGLGNPQGNEQFF	TGTGCCAGCAGCGTAGGACTCGGCAATCCCCAGGGGAATGAGCAGTTCTTC
TRBV20-1	-	TRBJ2-3	-	CSARGAGAFTDTQYF	TGCAGTGCTAGAGGGGCGGGGGCCTTCACAGATACGCAGTATTTT
TRBV20-1	-	TRBJ1-1	many	CSARDYEAFF	TGCAGTGCTAGAGATTATGAAGCTTTCTTT
TRBV19	-	TRBJ1-4	-	CASSISGTSAELFF	TGTGCCAGTAGTATTTCTGGTACATCGGCGGAACTGTTTTTT
TRBV7-8	TRBD2	TRBJ2-3	-	CASSFRLAESTDTQYF	TGTGCCAGCAGCTTTAGACTAGCGGAAAGCACAGATACGCAGTATTTT
TRBV18	TRBD1	TRBJ1-2	-	CASSPLGTGAYGYTF	TGTGCCAGCTCACCTTTAGGGACAGGGGCGTATGGCTACACCTTC
TRBV7-9	-	TRBJ2-3	few	CASILRAGSVDTQYF	TGTGCCAGCATCCTCAGGGCCGGGTCCGTAGATACGCAGTATTTT
TRBV11-2	TRBD2	TRBJ2-1	few	CASSPTSGRGDEQFF	TGTGCCAGCAGCCCTACTAGCGGGAGAGGTGATGAGCAGTTCTTC
TRBV27	-	TRBJ2-7	few	CASSPIQAPYEQYF	TGTGCCAGCAGTCCCATCCAGGCTCCTTACGAGCAGTACTTC
TRBV11-2	-	TRBJ2-3	-	CASSFGPEADTQYF	TGTGCCAGCAGCTTTGGCCCGGAGGCAGATACGCAGTATTTT
TRBV7-2	TRBD2	TRBJ2-5	few	CASSFIGLAGETQYF	TGTGCCAGCAGCTTCATTGGACTAGCGGGAGAGACCCAGTACTTC
TRBV20-1	TRBD2	TRBJ2-7	many	CSARAPGLAPIPTYEQYF	TGCAGTGCTAGAGCACCGGGACTAGCGCCTATCCCAACCTACGAGCAGTACTTC
TRBV20-1	-	TRBJ1-5	-	CSVSVGALQHF	TGCAGTGTTAGTGTCGGGGCGCTCCAGCATTTT
TRBV7-2	-	TRBJ1-2	few	CASSQQGALYGYTF	TGTGCCAGCAGCCAACAGGGTGCCCTGTATGGCTACACCTTC
TRBV24-1	-	TRBJ2-6	-	CATSDLSKGPRGANVLTF	TGTGCCACCAGTGATTTGTCCAAGGGACCGCGGGGGGCCAACGTCCTGACTTTC
TRBV5-1	TRBD1	TRBJ1-1	few	CASSWGTDNTEAFF	TGCGCCAGCAGCTGGGGGACAGACAACACTGAAGCTTTCTTT
TRBV18	-	TRBJ2-1	-	CASAKISPGSDEQFF	TGTGCCAGCGCAAAAATTAGCCCGGGGTCAGATGAGCAGTTCTTC
TRBV7-6	-	TRBJ2-7	few	CASSPRIGGTDEQYF	TGTGCCAGCAGCCCGAGGATAGGGGGTACAGACGAGCAGTACTTC
TRBV4-1	-	TRBJ1-6	many	CASSQTRGLDSPLHF	TGCGCCAGCAGCCAGACAAGAGGGCTCGATTCACCCCTCCACTTT
TRBV29-1	-	TRBJ1-1	many	CSVATYTEAFF	TGCAGCGTTGCGACCTACACTGAAGCTTTCTTT
TRBV28	-	TRBJ2-3	-	CLVWASTDTQYF	TGTCTGGTTTGGGCTAGCACAGATACGCAGTATTTT
TRBV6-1	TRBD1	TRBJ2-7	few	CASRSDRGTYEQYF	TGTGCCAGCAGATCCGACAGGGGCACCTACGAGCAGTACTTC
TRBV29-1	-	TRBJ2-7	-	CSSRQGGDEQYF	TGCAGCTCGCGACAGGGAGGTGACGAGCAGTACTTC
TRBV4-1	-	TRBJ2-7	-	CAGSQVVDREAYEQYF	TGCGCCGGCAGCCAAGTGGTAGACAGGGAGGCTTACGAGCAGTACTTC